The clone carrying this T cell receptor beta chain was seen only a few times. V lost 3 bases and J 0 bases, leaving 16 bases between the germline ends. This CDR3 has 17 amino acids. The germline gives CDR1 KGHSH, CDR2 LQKENI. Irradiated stimulators labeled with violet dye, approximately 200,000 in number, were plated with approximately 200,000 CFSE-labeled responders. Cell sorting after the reaction yielded proliferating CFSE-low CD3+CD4+ and CD3+CD8+ responders. This record belongs to a study of graft-versus-host responses after intestinal transplantation. Repertoires were generated with immunoSEQ multiplex PCR, while TCRdb's copy carries only in-frame clones and drops some. The sample yields approximately 21,000 clones, roughly two fifths seen once.

The sequence derives from a human patient who was an organ donor for intestinal transplantation. The chain carries TRBV18 and TRBJ2-3; D remains unclear. Source: alloreactive CD8+ T cells from a mixed lymphocyte reaction culture, taken before transplantation. The subset was: CFSE-low proliferating T cells sorted from approximately six-day pre-transplant mixed lymphocyte reaction (GvH or HvG direction). The CDR3 loop is CASSPSSGRTSTDTQYF. CDR3 sequence (DNA): TGTGCCAGCTCACCTTCATCCGGAAGAACTAGCACAGATACGCAGTATTTT.